Presented here are 13 T cell receptor beta chains from one specimen sequenced in a study of CD8 T cells in Susac syndrome. Reverse transcription of roughly 0.5 to 1 ug RNA was carried out with random hexamers. A single record per CDR3 protein comes from TCRdb applying MiXCR to the immunoSEQ multiplex PCR reads. The table records about 300,000 distinct CDR3 sequences, about 90% of them present only once. Sequenced sample: CD4+ T cells from PBMCs. These receptors were taken from a human donor with multiple sclerosis.

This chain uses TRBV13 with TRBJ2-7, with D hard to call. V gave up 5 bases and J gave up 8 bases, with 13 bases separating them. Looked up from germline, CDR1 is PRHDT and CDR2 is FYEKMQ (reference sequence). CDR3 length: 12 amino acids. CDR3 sequence (DNA): TGTGCCAGCAGCCCCCCGAGTCGCAAGCAGTACTTC. Translating gives CASSPPSRKQYF. Together with reference TRBV13 and TRBJ2-7, the CDR3 gives the full variable domain: AAGVIQSPRHLIKEKRETATLKCYPIPRHDTVYWYQQGPGQDPQFLISFYEKMQSDKGSIPDRFSAQQFSDYHSELNMSSLELGDSALYFCASSPPSRKQYFGPGTRLTVT.

This chain connects TRBV29-1 to TRBJ2-3; D might be TRBD2 (6 bases). The CDR3 totals 11 residues. V dropped 8 bases and J dropped 9 bases, with 15 bases sitting between them. Germline assignment: CDR1 SQVTM and CDR2 ANQGSEA. In nucleotides, the CDR3 is TGCAGCTTGCAGTGGGGGGACACGCAGTATTTT. This translates into CSLQWGDTQYF.

The chain is built from TRBV5-1 and TRBJ1-6, with 7 bases matching TRBD1. After removal of 0 bases from V and 7 bases from J, the junction contained 10 bases not matched to a gene. CDR3 length equals 17 residues. Germline V gene sequence: CDR1 SGHRS, CDR2 YFSETQ. The CDR3 here is CASSLAPGQTLNSPLHF. CDR3 DNA: TGCGCCAGCAGCTTGGCCCCGGGACAGACATTAAATTCACCCCTCCACTTT.

CDR3: CSATRSGEQYF. As DNA, the CDR3 is TGCAGTGCTACTAGGAGTGGGGAGCAGTACTTC. The rearrangement links TRBV20-1 to TRBJ2-7; D is unresolved. Trimming removed 4 bases at V and 7 bases at J, with 11 bases between. Germline CDR1 is DFQATT and CDR2 is SNEGSKA (reference sequence). This CDR3 has 11 residues.

The chain uses TRBV6-6 and TRBJ2-1, with 9 bases aligning to TRBD2. The CDR3 runs 14 residues. J was trimmed by 8 bases and V by 1 base; bases with no gene match: 3. Per the germline V gene, CDR1 is MNHNY and CDR2 is SVGAGI (reference sequence). For the CDR3, the DNA is TGTGCCAGCAGTTACTTGCGGGGGGGCCATGAGCAGTTCTTC. Translated: CASSYLRGGHEQFF.

The rearrangement links TRBV30 to TRBJ2-2; TRBD2 is a possible D gene (5 bases). Looked up from germline, CDR1 is GTSNPN and CDR2 is SVGIG (reference sequence). The CDR3 length is 15 residues. The V end was cut by 0 bases, the J end by 3 bases, with 11 bases between. DNA for the CDR3: TGTGCCTGGAGTGTAATGGACTCCCACACCGGGGAGCTGTTTTTT. It yields the protein CAWSVMDSHTGELFF.

This sequence joins TRBV19 and TRBJ1-1; D gene uncertain. Trimming took off 3 bases at V and 1 base at J, with 6 bases between the two ends. Germline lookup yields CDR1 LNHDA and CDR2 SQIVND (reference sequence). There are 13 residues in the CDR3. The CDR3 spells CASSMRENTEAFF. CDR3 nucleotides: TGTGCCAGTAGTATGAGAGAGAACACTGAAGCTTTCTTT.

The J gene is TRBJ1-1, the V gene TRBV2; TRBD1 might be the D (5 bases). Germline values: CDR1 SNHLY, CDR2 FYNNEI. The V end lost 6 bases, the J end lost 0 bases, and 11 bases lay between the germline ends. This CDR3 has 14 residues. Written as DNA, the CDR3 is TGTGCCAGCAGCCGGGACGGACTGAACACTGAAGCTTTCTTT. Its translation: CASSRDGLNTEAFF.

V usage is TRBV29-1 and J usage is TRBJ1-1, with 7 bases that match TRBD1. CDR3 length equals 14 residues. Germline CDR1 and CDR2: SQVTM and ANQGSEA. With 4 bases clipped from V and 7 bases from J, the junction kept 12 bases outside the gene matches. The CDR3 bases are TGCAGCGTTGGACAGGGTGGTAGGATGGTTGAAGCTTTCTTT. Protein: CSVGQGGRMVEAFF.

Only a few counts were recorded for this clonotype. V usage is TRBV15 and J usage is TRBJ2-7, with 7 bases aligning to TRBD2. The CDR3 consists of 16 residues. The V and J ends lost 0 bases and 2 bases, in that order; junction bases with no gene match: 7. CDR1 is LNHNV and CDR2 is YYDKDF in the germline V gene (reference sequence). This CDR3 reads CATSRDSSGLAYEQYF. The CDR3 nucleotides are TGTGCCACCAGCAGAGATAGTAGCGGACTAGCCTACGAGCAGTACTTC.

The chain combines TRBV6-2 or TRBV6-3 with TRBJ2-3, with D hard to call. The ends were cut back, 0 bases at V and 6 bases at J, with 4 bases in the middle. The CDR3 consists of 12 residues. Per germline, CDR1 MNHEY and CDR2 SVGEGT. CDR3 region: CASSYSVDTQYF. For the CDR3, the DNA is TGTGCCAGCAGTTACTCGGTGGATACGCAGTATTTT.

This clonotype was recorded once. This chain connects TRBV7-9 to TRBJ2-7, with 7 positions matching TRBD1. Germline V gives CDR1 SEHNR, CDR2 FQNEAQ (reference sequence). The V and J ends lost 3 bases and 3 bases, in that order; junction bases with no gene match: 14. This CDR3 is 17 amino acids long. The CDR3 sequence: CASSLVHLRDSHYEQYF. In nucleotides, the CDR3 is TGTGCCAGCAGCTTGGTTCACCTCCGGGACAGTCACTACGAGCAGTACTTC.

V is TRBV20-1 and J is TRBJ2-2; D is tentatively TRBD1 or TRBD2 (6 bases each). This CDR3 spans 15 amino acids. Germline loops: CDR1 DFQATT, CDR2 SNEGSKA (reference sequence). V was cut by 2 bases and J by 2 bases, with 12 bases left in between. The CDR3 region is CSARRGVPNTGELFF. CDR3 bases: TGCAGTGCTAGAAGGGGGGTCCCTAACACCGGGGAGCTGTTTTTT.